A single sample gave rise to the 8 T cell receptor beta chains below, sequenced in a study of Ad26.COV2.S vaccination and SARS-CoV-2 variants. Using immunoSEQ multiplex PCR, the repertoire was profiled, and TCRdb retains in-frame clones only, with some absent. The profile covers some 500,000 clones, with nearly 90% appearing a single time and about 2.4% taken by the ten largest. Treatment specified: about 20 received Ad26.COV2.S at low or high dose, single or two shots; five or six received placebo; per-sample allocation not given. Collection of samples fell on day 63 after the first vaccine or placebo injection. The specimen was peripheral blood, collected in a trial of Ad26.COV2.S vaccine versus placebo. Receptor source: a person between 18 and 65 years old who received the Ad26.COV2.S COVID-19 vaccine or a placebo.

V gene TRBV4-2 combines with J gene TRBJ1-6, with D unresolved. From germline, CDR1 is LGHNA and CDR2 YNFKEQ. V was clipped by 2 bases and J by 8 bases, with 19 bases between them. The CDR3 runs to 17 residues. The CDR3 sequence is CASSQWFSRREDSPLHF. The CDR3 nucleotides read TGTGCCAGCAGCCAATGGTTTTCGAGGAGAGAAGATTCACCCCTCCACTTT.

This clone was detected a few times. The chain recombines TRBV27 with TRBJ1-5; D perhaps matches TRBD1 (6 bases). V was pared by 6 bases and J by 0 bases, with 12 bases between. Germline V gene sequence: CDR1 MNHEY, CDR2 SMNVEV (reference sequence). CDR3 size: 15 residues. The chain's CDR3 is CASRLGQLSNQPQHF. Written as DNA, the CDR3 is TGTGCCAGCAGACTTGGACAGCTTAGCAATCAGCCCCAGCATTTT.

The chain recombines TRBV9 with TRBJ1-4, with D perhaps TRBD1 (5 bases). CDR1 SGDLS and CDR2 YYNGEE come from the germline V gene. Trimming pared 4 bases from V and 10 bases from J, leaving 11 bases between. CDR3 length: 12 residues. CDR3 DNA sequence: TGTGCCAGCAGCCTAACTGGGGGAAAACTGTTTTTT. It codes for CASSLTGGKLFF.

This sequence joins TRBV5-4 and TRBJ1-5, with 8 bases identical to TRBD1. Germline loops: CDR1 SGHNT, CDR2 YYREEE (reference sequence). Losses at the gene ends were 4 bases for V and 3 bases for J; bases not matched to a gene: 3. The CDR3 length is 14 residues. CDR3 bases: TGTGCCAGCAGCGTGGACAGGGACAATCAGCCCCAGCATTTT. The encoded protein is CASSVDRDNQPQHF.

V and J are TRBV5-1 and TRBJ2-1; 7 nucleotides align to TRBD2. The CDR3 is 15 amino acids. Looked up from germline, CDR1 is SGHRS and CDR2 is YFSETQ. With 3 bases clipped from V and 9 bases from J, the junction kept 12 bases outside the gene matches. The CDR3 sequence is CASSSSSGAASEQFF. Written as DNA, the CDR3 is TGCGCCAGCAGCTCAAGCAGCGGGGCGGCCAGTGAGCAGTTCTTC.

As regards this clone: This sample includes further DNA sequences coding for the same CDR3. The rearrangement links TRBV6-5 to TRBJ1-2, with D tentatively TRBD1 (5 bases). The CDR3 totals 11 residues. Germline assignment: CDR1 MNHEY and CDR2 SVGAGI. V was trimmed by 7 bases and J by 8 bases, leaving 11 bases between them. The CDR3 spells CASTKGDGYTF. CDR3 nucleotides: TGTGCCAGCACGAAAGGGGACGGCTACACCTTC.

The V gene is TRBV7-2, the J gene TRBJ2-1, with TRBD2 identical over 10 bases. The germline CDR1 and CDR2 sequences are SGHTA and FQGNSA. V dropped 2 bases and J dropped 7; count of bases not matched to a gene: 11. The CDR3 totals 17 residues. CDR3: CASSLSGLAGAGNEQFF. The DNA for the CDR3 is TGTGCCAGCAGCTTATCGGGGCTAGCGGGGGCCGGGAATGAGCAGTTCTTC. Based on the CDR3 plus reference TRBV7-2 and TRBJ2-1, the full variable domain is GAGVSQSPSNKVTEKGKDVELRCDPISGHTALYWYRQSLGQGLEFLIYFQGNSAPDKSGLPSDRFSAERTGGSVSTLTIQRTQQEDSAVYLCASSLSGLAGAGNEQFFGPGTRLTVL.

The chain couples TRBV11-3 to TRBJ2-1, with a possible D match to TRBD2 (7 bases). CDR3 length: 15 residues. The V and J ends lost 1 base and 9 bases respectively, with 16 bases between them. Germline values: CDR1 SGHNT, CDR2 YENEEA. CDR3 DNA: TGTGCCAGCAGCTTAGTAGGGGAGGGGGGCGGTGAGCAGTTCTTC. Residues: CASSLVGEGGGEQFF.